The sequence of this T cell receptor beta chain was determined in a study of cytomegalovirus exposure and HLA in healthy donors. Whole-study context: From donors who were HLA-typed, an early data release held about 89 million unique TCRs. Study findings and constraints: With further analysis later on, most CMV-associated TCR beta chains appeared HLA-restricted. The likely explanation for a cluster of highly shared sequence variants was sequencing artifact. Association with HLA alleles at 0.05 false discovery rate was found for 16,951 TCR beta sequences in a later analysis.

The PCR employed 60 Vbeta primers together with 13 Jbeta primers. Sequenced by immunoSEQ multiplex PCR; TCRdb stores in-frame clones only, minus some. The sample lists some 140,000 clones; around 82% were seen once. This CDR3 region has 14 residues. Germline V lookup: CDR1 SGHRS, CDR2 YFSETQ. Trimming took 1 base from V and 0 from J, leaving 7 bases between them. A note on this clone: Its antigen is still unknown.

V and J are TRBV5-1 and TRBJ2-5; D remains ambiguous. This receptor was identified in a middle-aged woman in good health and CMV-seropositive. The source material was PBMCs. The DNA of the CDR3 is TGCGCCAGCAGCTTGCGCCAGTACCAAGAGACCCAGTACTTC. Encoded protein: CASSLRQYQETQYF.